This T cell receptor beta chain was captured by sequencing in a study of blood T cell repertoires in COVID-19. At the level of the study: Acute and convalescent COVID-19 samples came from the United States, Italy and Spain.

Sequencing used immunoSEQ multiplex PCR; TCRdb keeps in-frame clones, though not all of them. The sample has 180,000 or so clones; around 79% are singletons. This clone was counted once. The CDR3 is 12 residues long. Germline V gives CDR1 MNHEY, CDR2 SVGAGI. V was pared by 8 bases and J by 1 base, with 8 bases between. The receptor's source is a man aged 50-59 years who had recovered from COVID-19. The genes are TRBV6-5 and TRBJ2-5, with a tentative D call TRBD1 (5 bases). Sequences were obtained from PBMCs or T cells enriched from blood (not recorded which). DNA of the CDR3: TGTGCCAGCGTTGACAGCCAAGAGACCCAGTACTTC. This sequence encodes CASVDSQETQYF.